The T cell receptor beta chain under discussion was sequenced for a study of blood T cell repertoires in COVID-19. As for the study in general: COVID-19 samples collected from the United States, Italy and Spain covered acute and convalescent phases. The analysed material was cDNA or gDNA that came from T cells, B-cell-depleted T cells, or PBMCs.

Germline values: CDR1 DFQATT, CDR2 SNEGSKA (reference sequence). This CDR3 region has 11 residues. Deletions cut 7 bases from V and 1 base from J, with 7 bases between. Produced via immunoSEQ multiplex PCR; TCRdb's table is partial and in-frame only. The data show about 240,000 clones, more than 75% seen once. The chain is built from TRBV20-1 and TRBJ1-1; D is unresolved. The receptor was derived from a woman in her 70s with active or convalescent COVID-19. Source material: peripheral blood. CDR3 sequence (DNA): TGCAGTGGACGGAGGAACACTGAAGCTTTCTTT. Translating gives CSGRRNTEAFF.